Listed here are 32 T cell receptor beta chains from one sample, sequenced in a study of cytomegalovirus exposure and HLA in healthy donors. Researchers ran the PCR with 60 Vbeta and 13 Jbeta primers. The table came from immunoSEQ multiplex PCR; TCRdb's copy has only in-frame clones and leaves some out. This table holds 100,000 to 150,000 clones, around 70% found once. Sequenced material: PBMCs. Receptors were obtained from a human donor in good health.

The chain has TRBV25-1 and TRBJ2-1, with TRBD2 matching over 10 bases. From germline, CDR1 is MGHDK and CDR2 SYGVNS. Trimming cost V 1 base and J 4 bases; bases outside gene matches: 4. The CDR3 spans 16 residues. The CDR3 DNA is TGTGCCAGCAGTGAATTCGAGCGGGGGGGATACAATGAGCAGTTCTTC. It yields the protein CASSEFERGGYNEQFF.

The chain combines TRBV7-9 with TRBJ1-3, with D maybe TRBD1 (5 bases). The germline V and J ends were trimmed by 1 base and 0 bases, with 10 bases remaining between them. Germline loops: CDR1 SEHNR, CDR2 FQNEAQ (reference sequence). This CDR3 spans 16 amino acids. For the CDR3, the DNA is TGTGCCAGCAGCTTAGGCGCAGGGCCCTCTGGAAACACCATATATTTT. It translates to CASSLGAGPSGNTIYF.

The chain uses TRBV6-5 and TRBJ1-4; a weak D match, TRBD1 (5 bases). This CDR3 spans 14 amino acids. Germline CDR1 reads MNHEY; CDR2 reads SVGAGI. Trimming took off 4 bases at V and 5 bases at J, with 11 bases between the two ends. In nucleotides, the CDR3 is TGTGCCAGCAGTTCAAGGGGAATCAATGAAAAACTGTTTTTT. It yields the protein CASSSRGINEKLFF.

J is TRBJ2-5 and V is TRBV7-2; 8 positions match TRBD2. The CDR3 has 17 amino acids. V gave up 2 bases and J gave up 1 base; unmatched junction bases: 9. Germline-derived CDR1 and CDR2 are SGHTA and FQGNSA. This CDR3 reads CASSLIRASGFQETQYF. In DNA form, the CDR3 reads TGTGCCAGCAGCTTAATTAGGGCTAGCGGGTTCCAAGAGACCCAGTACTTC. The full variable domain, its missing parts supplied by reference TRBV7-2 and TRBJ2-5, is GAGVSQSPSNKVTEKGKDVELRCDPISGHTALYWYRQSLGQGLEFLIYFQGNSAPDKSGLPSDRFSAERTGGSVSTLTIQRTQQEDSAVYLCASSLIRASGFQETQYFGPGTRLLVL.

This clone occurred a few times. Here the CDR3 DNA reads TGTGCCAGTAGTATAGACGGGGGAACTGGTCAGCCCCAGCATTTT. It translates to CASSIDGGTGQPQHF. The chain has TRBV19 and TRBJ1-5; weak D call: TRBD1 (5 bases). From germline, CDR1 is LNHDA and CDR2 SQIVND (reference sequence). The CDR3 extends over 15 amino acids. Deletions cut 0 bases from V and 6 bases from J, with 12 bases between.

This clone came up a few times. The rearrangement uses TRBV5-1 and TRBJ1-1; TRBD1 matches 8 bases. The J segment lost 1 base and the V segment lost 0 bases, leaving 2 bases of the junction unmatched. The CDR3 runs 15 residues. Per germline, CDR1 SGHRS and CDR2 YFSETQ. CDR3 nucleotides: TGCGCCAGCAGCTTGGCCGGGACAGGGAACACTGAAGCTTTCTTT. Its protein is CASSLAGTGNTEAFF.

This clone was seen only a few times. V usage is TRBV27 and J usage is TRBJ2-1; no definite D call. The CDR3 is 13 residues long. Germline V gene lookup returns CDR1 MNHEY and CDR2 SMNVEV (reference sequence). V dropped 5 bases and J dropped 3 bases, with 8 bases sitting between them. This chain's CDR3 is CASSPLNYNEQFF. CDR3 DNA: TGTGCCAGCAGTCCCCTTAACTACAATGAGCAGTTCTTC.

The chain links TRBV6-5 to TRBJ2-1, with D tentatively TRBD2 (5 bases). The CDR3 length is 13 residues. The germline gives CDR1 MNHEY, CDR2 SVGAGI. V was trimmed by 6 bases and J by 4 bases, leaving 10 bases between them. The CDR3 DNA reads TGTGCCAGCAGGCCAGGACTGTACAATGAGCAGTTCTTC. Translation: CASRPGLYNEQFF.

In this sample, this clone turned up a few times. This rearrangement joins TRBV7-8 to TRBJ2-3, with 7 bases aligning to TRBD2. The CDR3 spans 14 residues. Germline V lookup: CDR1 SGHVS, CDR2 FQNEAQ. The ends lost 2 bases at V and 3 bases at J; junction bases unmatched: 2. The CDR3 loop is CASSLTGGTDTQYF. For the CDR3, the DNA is TGTGCCAGCAGCTTAACCGGGGGGACAGATACGCAGTATTTT.

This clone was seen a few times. The CDR3 region has the DNA TGTGCCAGCAGTCCTTACAGGGGGCGAGGCGTTGAGCAGTACTTC. Protein: CASSPYRGRGVEQYF. V gene TRBV6-6 combines with J gene TRBJ2-7, with 9 nucleotides matching TRBD1. The V gene end was trimmed by 5 bases and the J gene end by 7 bases; junction bases not matched to a gene: 12. CDR3 length: 15 residues. CDR1 MNHNY and CDR2 SVGAGI come from the germline V gene (reference sequence).

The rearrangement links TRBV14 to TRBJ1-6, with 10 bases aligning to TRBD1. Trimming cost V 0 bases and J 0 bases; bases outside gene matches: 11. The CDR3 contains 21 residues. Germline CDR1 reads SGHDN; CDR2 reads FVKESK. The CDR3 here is CASSQDRTGGIPGSYNSPLHF. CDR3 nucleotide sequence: TGTGCCAGCAGCCAAGACCGGACAGGGGGTATCCCGGGCTCCTATAATTCACCCCTCCACTTT.

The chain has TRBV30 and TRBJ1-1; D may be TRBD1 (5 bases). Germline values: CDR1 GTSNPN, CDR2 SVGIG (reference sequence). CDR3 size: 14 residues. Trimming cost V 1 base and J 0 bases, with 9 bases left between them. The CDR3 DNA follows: TGTGCCTGGAGTGGGGGGGGGATGAACACTGAAGCTTTCTTT. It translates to CAWSGGGMNTEAFF.

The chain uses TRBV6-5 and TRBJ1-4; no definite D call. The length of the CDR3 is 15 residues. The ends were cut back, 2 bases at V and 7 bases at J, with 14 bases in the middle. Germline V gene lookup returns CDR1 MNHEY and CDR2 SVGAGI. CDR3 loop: CASSYLAVRGEKLFF. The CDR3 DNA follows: TGTGCCAGCAGTTACCTGGCCGTTCGGGGTGAAAAACTGTTTTTT.

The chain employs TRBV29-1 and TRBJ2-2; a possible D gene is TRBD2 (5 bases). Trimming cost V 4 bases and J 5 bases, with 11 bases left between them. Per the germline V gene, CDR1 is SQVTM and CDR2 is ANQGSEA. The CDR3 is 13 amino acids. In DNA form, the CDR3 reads TGCAGCGTTGCGGGGTCCGGGACCGGGGAGCTGTTTTTT. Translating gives CSVAGSGTGELFF.

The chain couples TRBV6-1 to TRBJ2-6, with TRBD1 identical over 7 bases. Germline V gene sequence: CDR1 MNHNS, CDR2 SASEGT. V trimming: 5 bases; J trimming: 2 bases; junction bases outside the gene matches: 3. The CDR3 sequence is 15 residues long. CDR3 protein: CASSTGVTGANVLTF. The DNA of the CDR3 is TGTGCCAGCAGTACAGGGGTTACTGGGGCCAACGTCCTGACTTTC.

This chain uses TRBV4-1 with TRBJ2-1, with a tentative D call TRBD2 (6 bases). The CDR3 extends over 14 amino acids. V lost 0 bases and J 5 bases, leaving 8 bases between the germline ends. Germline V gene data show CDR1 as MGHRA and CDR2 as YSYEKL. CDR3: CASSQEVADNEQFF. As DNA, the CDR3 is TGCGCCAGCAGCCAAGAAGTAGCGGACAATGAGCAGTTCTTC.

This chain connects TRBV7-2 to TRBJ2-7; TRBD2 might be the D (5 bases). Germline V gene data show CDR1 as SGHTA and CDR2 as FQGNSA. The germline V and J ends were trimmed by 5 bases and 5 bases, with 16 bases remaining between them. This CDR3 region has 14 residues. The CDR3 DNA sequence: TGTGCCAGCAGCCTCAATTCGGGGAGAAACGAGCAGTACTTC. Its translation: CASSLNSGRNEQYF.

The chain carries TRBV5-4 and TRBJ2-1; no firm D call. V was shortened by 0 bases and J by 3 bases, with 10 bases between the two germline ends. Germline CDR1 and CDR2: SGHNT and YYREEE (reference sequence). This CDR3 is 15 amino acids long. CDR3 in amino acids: CASSLAVQVYNEQFF. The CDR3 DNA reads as TGTGCCAGCAGCTTGGCGGTGCAGGTCTACAATGAGCAGTTCTTC.

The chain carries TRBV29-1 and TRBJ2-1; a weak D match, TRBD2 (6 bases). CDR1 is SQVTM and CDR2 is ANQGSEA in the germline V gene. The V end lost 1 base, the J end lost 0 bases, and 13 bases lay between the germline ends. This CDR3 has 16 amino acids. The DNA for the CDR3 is TGCAGCGTTGAAGGTTATAGCGGATCCTCCTACAATGAGCAGTTCTTC. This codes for CSVEGYSGSSYNEQFF.

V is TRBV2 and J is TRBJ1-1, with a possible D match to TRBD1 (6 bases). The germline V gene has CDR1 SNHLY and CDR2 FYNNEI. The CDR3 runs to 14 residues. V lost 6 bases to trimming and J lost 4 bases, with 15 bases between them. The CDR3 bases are TGTGCCAGCAGAGCCGGACAGTACACCACTGAAGCTTTCTTT. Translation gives CASRAGQYTTEAFF.

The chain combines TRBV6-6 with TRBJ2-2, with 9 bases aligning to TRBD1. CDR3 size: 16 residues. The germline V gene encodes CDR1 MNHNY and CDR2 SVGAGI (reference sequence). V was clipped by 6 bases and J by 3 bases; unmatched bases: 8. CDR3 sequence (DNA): TGTGCCAGCAGCTTCACAGGGGGCTTATACACCGGGGAGCTGTTTTTT. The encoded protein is CASSFTGGLYTGELFF.

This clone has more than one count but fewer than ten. The CDR3 loop reads CASSLSTDTQYF. The CDR3 region has the DNA TGTGCCAGCAGCCTGAGCACAGATACGCAGTATTTT. The chain couples TRBV5-4 to TRBJ2-3; D gene unclear. The CDR3 spans 12 residues. Germline V gene lookup returns CDR1 SGHNT and CDR2 YYREEE (reference sequence). V lost 4 bases and J lost 0, with 3 bases in between.

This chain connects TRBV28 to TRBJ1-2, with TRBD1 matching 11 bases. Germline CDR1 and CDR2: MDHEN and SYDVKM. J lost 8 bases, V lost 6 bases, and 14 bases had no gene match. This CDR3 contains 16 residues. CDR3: CASSTVDRGPRGGYTF. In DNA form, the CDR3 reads TGTGCCAGCAGCACCGTGGACAGGGGGCCCAGAGGAGGCTACACCTTC.

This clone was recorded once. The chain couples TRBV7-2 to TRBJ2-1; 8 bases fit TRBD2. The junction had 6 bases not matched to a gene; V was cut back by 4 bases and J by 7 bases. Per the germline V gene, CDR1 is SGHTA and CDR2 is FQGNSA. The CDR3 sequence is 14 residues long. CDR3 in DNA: TGTGCCAGCAGCTCGAGCGGGGGAAGGAATGAGCAGTTCTTC. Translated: CASSSSGGRNEQFF. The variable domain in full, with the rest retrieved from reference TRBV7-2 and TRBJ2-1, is GAGVSQSPSNKVTEKGKDVELRCDPISGHTALYWYRQSLGQGLEFLIYFQGNSAPDKSGLPSDRFSAERTGGSVSTLTIQRTQQEDSAVYLCASSSSGGRNEQFFGPGTRLTVL.

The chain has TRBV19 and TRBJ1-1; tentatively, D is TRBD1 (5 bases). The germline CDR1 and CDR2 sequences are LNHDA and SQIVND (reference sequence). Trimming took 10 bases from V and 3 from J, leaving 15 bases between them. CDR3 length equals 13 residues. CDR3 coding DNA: TGTGCCATATTCCTGACAGTCCACACTGAAGCTTTCTTT. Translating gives CAIFLTVHTEAFF.

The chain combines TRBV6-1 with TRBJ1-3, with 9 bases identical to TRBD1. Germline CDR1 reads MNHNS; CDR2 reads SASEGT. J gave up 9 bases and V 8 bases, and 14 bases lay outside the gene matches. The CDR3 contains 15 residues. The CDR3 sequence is CASSFGQGLGGTIYF. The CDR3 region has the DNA TGTGCCAGCTCGTTCGGACAGGGGCTCGGCGGCACCATATATTTT.

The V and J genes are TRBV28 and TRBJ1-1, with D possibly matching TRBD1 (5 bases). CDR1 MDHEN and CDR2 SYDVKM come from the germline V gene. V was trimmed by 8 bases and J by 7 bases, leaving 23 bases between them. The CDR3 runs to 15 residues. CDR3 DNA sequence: TGTGCCAGCCGAACCCAGGACGCTCCTCAGGGTGAAGCTTTCTTT. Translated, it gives CASRTQDAPQGEAFF.

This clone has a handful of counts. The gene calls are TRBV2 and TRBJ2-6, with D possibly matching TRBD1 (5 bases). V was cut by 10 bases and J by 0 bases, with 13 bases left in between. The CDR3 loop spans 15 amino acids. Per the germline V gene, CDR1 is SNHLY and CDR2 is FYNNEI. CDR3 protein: CATSRERSGANVLTF. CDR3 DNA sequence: TGTGCCACGAGCAGGGAACGCTCTGGGGCCAACGTCCTGACTTTC.

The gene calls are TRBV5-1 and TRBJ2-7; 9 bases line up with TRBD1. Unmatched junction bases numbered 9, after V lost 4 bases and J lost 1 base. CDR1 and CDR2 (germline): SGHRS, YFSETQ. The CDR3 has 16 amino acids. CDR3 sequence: CASSNRGLAESYEQYF. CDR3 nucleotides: TGCGCCAGCAGCAACAGGGGGCTAGCAGAATCCTACGAGCAGTACTTC.

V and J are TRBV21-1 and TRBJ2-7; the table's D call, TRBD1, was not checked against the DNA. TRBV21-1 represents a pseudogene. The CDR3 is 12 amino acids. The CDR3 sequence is CASSKDPNEQYF. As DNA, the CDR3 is TGTGCCAGCAGCAAAGATCCCAACGAGCAGTACTTC.

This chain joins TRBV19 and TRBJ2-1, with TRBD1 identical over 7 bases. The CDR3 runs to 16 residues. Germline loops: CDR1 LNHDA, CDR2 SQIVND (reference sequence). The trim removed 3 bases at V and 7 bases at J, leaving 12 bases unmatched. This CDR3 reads CASSMRRQGLNNEQFF. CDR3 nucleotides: TGTGCCAGTAGTATGAGAAGACAGGGTTTGAATAATGAGCAGTTCTTC.

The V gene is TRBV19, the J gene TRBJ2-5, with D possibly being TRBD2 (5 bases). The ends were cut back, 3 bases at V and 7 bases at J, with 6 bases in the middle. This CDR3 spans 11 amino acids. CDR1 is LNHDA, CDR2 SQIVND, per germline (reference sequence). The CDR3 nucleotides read TGTGCCAGTAGTATGGCGGGGACCCAGTACTTC. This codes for CASSMAGTQYF.